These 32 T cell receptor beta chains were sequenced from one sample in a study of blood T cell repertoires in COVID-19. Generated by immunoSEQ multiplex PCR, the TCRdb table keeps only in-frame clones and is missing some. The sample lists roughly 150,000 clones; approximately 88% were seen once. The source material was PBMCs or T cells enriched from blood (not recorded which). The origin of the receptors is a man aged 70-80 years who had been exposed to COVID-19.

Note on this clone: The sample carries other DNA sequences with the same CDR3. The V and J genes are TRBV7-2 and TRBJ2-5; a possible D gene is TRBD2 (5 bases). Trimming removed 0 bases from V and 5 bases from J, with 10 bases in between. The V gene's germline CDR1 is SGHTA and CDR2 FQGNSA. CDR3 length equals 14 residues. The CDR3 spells CASSLAGRGETQYF. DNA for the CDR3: TGTGCCAGCAGCTTAGCTGGACGCGGGGAGACCCAGTACTTC.

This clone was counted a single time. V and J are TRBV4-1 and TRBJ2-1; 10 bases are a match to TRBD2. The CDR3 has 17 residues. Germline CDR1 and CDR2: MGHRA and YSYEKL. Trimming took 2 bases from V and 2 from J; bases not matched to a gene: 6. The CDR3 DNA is TGCGCCAGCAGCCAACATAGCGGGAGGATAACCTACAATGAGCAGTTCTTC. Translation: CASSQHSGRITYNEQFF.

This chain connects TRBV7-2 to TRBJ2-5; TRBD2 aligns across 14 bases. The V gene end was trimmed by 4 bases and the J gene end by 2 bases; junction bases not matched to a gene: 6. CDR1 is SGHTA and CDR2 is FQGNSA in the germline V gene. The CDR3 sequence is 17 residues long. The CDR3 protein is CASSWGLAGAPQETQYF. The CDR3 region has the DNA TGTGCCAGCAGCTGGGGACTAGCGGGGGCGCCTCAAGAGACCCAGTACTTC.

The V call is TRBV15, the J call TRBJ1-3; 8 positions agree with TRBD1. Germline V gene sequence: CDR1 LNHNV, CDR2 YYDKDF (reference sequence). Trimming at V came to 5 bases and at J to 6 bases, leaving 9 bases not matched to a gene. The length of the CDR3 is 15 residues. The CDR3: CATSSRDRRTNTIYF. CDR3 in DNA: TGTGCCACCAGCTCCCGGGACAGGAGGACAAACACCATATATTTT. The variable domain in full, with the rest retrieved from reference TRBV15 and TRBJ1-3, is DAMVIQNPRYQVTQFGKPVTLSCSQTLNHNVMYWYQQKSSQAPKLLFHYYDKDFNNEADTPDNFQSRRPNTSFCFLDIRSPGLGDTAMYLCATSSRDRRTNTIYFGEGSWLTVV.

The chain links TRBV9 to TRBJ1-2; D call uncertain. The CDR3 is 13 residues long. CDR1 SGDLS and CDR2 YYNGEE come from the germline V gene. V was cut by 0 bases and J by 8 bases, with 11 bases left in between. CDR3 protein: CASSVAAGPGYTF. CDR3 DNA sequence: TGTGCCAGCAGCGTAGCAGCAGGCCCGGGCTACACCTTC. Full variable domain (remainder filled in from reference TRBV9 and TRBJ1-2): DSGVTQTPKHLITATGQRVTLRCSPRSGDLSVYWYQQSLDQGLQFLIQYYNGEERAKGNILERFSAQQFPDLHSELNLSSLELGDSALYFCASSVAAGPGYTFGSGTRLTVV.

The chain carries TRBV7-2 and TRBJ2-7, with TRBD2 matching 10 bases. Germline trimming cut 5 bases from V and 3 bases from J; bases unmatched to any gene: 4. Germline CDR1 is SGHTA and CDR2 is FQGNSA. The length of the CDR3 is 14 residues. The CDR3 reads CASSQRGGHYEQYF. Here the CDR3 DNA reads TGTGCCAGCAGCCAGCGGGGGGGTCACTACGAGCAGTACTTC.

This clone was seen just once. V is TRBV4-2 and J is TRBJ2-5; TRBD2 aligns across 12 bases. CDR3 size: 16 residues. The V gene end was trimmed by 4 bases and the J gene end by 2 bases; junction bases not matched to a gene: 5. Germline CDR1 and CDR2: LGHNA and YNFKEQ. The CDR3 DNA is TGTGCCAGCAGCCTACAACTAGCGGGGGGACAAGAGACCCAGTACTTC. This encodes CASSLQLAGGQETQYF.

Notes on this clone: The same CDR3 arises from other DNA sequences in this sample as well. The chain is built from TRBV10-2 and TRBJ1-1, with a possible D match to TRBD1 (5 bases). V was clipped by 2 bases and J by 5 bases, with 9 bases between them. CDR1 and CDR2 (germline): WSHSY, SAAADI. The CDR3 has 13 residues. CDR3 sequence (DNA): TGCGCCAGCAGTGAGCAGGGTAGGACTGAAGCTTTCTTT. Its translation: CASSEQGRTEAFF.

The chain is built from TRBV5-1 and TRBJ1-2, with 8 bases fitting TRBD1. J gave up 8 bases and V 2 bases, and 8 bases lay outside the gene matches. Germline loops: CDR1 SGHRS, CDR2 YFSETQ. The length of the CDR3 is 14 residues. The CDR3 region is CASSLTTGAEGYTF. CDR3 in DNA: TGCGCCAGCAGCTTAACGACAGGGGCCGAGGGCTACACCTTC.

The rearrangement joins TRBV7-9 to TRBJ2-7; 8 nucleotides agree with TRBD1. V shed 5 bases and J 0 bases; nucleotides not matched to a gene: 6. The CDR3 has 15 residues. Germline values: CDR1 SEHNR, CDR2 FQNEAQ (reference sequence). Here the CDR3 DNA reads TGTGCCAGCAGCCCGGAGACAGGGGCCTCCTACGAGCAGTACTTC. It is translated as CASSPETGASYEQYF.

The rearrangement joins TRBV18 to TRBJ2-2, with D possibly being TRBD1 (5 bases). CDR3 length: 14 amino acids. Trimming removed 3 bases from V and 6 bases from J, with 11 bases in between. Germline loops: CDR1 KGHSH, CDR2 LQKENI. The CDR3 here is CASSPKTDAGELFF. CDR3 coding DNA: TGTGCCAGCTCACCGAAGACAGACGCCGGGGAGCTGTTTTTT.

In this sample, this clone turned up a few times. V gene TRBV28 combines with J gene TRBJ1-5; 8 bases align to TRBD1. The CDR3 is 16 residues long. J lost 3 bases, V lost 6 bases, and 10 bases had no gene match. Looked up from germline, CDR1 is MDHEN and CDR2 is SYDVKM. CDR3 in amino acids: CASSHGAGGFNQPQHF. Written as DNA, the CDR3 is TGTGCCAGCAGCCACGGGGCAGGGGGCTTCAATCAGCCCCAGCATTTT.

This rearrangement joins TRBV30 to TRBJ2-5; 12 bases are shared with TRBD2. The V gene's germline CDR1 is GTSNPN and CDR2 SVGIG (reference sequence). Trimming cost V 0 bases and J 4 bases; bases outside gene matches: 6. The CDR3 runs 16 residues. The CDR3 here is CAWSVGLAGGRETQYF. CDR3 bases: TGTGCCTGGAGTGTTGGGCTAGCGGGGGGGCGAGAGACCCAGTACTTC.

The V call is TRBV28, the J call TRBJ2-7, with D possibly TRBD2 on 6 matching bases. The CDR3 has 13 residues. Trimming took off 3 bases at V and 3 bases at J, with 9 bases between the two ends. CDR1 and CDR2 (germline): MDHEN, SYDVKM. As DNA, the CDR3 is TGTGCCAGCAGTTTTCGACTAGTCTACGAGCAGTACTTC. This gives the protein CASSFRLVYEQYF.

CDR3 in amino acids: CASSPGQGYSTDTQYF. The CDR3 DNA follows: TGTGCCAGCTCACCAGGACAGGGATATAGCACAGATACGCAGTATTTT. The rearrangement links TRBV18 to TRBJ2-3, with 8 bases fitting TRBD1. CDR1 and CDR2 (germline): KGHSH, LQKENI. V trimming: 2 bases; J trimming: 0 bases; junction bases outside the gene matches: 4. The CDR3 is 16 residues long.

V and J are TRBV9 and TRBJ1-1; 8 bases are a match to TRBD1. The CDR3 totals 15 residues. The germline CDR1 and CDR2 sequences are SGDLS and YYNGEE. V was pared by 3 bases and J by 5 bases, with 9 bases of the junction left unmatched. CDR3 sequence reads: CASSAHGQGNTEAFF. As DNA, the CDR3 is TGTGCCAGCAGCGCACATGGACAGGGAAATACTGAAGCTTTCTTT.

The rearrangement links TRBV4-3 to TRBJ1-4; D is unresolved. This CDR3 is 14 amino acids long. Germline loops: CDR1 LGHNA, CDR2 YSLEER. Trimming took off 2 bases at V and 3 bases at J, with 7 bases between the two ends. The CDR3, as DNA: TGCGCCAGCAGCCAATCGGGTTCTAATGAAAAACTGTTTTTT. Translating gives CASSQSGSNEKLFF.

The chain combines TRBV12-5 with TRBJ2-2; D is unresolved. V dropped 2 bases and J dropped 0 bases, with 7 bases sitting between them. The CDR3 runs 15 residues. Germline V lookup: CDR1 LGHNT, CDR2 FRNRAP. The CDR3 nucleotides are TGTGCTAGTGGTTTGTTTACAACGAACACCGGGGAGCTGTTTTTT. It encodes CASGLFTTNTGELFF.

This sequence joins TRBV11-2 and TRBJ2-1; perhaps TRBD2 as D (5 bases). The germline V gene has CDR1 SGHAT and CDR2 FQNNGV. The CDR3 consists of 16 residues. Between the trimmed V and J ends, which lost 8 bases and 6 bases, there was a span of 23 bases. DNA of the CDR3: TGTGCCAGCGGAGAGGGAGTACTCTCATCCGTCAATGAGCAGTTCTTC. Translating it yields CASGEGVLSSVNEQFF.

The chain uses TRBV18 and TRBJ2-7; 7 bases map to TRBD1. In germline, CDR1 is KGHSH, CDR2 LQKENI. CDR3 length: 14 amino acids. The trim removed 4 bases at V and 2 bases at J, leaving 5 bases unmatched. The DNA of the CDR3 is TGTGCCAGCTCACGAACAGGGGTTACCTACGAGCAGTACTTC. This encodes CASSRTGVTYEQYF. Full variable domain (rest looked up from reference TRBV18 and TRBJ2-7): NAGVMQNPRHLVRRRGQEARLRCSPMKGHSHVYWYRQLPEEGLKFMVYLQKENIIDESGMPKERFSAEFPKEGPSILRIQQVVRGDSAAYFCASSRTGVTYEQYFGPGTRLTVT.

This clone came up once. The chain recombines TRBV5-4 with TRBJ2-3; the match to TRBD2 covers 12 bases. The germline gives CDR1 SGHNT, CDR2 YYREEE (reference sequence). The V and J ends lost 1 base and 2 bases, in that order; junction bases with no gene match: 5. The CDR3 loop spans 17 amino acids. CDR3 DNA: TGTGCCAGCAGCTTGAACGGACTAGCGGGGCCCACAGATACGCAGTATTTT. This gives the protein CASSLNGLAGPTDTQYF.

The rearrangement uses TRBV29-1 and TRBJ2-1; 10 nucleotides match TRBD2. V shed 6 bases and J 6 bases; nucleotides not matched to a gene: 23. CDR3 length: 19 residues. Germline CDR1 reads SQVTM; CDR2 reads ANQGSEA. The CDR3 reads CSVEPPRYSGTSARNEQFF. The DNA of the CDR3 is TGCAGCGTCGAGCCCCCGCGCTACTCCGGGACTAGCGCCCGCAATGAGCAGTTCTTC.

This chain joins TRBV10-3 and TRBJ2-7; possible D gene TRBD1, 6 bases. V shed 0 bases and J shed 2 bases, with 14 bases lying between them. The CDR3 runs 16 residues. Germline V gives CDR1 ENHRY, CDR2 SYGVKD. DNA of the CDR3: TGTGCCATCAGTGAGTCGAGGCAGGGGTCGACCTACGAGCAGTACTTC. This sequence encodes CAISESRQGSTYEQYF.

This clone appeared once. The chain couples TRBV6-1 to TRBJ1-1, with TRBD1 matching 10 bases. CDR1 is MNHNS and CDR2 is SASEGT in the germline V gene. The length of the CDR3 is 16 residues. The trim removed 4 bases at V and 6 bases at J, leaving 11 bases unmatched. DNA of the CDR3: TGTGCCAGCAGTGGGGGGGGACAGGGGTTTTGGGCTGAAGCTTTCTTT. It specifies CASSGGGQGFWAEAFF.

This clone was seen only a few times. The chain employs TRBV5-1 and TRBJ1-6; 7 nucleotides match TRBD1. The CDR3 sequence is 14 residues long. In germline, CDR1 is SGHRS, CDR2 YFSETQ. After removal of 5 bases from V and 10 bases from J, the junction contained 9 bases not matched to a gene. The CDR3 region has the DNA TGCGCCAGCAGTACTGACAGGGCTGGATCACCCCTCCACTTT. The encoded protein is CASSTDRAGSPLHF.

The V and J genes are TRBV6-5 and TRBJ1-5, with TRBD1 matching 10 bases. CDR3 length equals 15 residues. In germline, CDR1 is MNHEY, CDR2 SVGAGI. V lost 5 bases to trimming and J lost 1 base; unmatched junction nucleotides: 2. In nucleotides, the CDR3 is TGTGCCAGCAGTAGGGACAGGGGAAGCAATCAGCCCCAGCATTTT. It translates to CASSRDRGSNQPQHF.

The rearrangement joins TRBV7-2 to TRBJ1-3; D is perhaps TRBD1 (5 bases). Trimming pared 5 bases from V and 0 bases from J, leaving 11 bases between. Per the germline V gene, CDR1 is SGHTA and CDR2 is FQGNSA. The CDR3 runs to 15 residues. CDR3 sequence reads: CASSPGSFSGNTIYF. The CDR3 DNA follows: TGTGCCAGCAGCCCAGGGTCCTTCTCTGGAAACACCATATATTTT. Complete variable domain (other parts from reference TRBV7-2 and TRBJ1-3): GAGVSQSPSNKVTEKGKDVELRCDPISGHTALYWYRQSLGQGLEFLIYFQGNSAPDKSGLPSDRFSAERTGGSVSTLTIQRTQQEDSAVYLCASSPGSFSGNTIYFGEGSWLTVV.

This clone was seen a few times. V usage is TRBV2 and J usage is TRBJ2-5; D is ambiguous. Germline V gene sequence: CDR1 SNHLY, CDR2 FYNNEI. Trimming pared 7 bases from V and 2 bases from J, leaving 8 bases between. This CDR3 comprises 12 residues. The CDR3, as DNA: TGTGCCAGCACACGCCTACAAGAGACCCAGTACTTC. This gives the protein CASTRLQETQYF.

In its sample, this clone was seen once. Here the CDR3 DNA reads TGTGCCAGCAGGGGACAGACAAGAAACTATGGCTACACCTTC. Encoded protein: CASRGQTRNYGYTF. The chain employs TRBV2 and TRBJ1-2; 7 bases match TRBD1. There are 14 residues in the CDR3. After removal of 6 bases from V and 2 bases from J, the junction contained 6 bases not matched to a gene. Germline V lookup: CDR1 SNHLY, CDR2 FYNNEI.

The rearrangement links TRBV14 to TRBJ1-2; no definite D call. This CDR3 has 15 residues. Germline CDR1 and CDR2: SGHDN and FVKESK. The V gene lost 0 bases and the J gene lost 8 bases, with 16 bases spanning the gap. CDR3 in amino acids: CASSQEPGSREGYTF. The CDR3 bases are TGTGCCAGCAGCCAAGAGCCGGGCAGCCGGGAAGGCTACACCTTC.

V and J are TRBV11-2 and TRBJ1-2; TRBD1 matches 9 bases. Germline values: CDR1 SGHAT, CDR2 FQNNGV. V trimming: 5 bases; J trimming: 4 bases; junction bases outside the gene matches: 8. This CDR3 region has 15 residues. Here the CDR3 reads CASSPSGGQGYGYTF. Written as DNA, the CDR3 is TGTGCCAGCAGCCCTAGTGGGGGACAGGGCTATGGCTACACCTTC. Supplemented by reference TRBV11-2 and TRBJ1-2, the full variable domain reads EAGVAQSPRYKIIEKRQSVAFWCNPISGHATLYWYQQILGQGPKLLIQFQNNGVVDDSQLPKDRFSAERLKGVDSTLKIQPAKLEDSAVYLCASSPSGGQGYGYTFGSGTRLTVV.

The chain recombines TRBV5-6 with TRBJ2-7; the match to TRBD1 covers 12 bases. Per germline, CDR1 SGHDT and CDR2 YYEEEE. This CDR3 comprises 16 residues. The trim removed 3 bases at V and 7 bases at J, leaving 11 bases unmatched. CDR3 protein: CASSYGPGQGAEEQYF. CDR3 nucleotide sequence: TGTGCCAGCAGCTATGGACCGGGACAGGGGGCAGAAGAGCAGTACTTC.